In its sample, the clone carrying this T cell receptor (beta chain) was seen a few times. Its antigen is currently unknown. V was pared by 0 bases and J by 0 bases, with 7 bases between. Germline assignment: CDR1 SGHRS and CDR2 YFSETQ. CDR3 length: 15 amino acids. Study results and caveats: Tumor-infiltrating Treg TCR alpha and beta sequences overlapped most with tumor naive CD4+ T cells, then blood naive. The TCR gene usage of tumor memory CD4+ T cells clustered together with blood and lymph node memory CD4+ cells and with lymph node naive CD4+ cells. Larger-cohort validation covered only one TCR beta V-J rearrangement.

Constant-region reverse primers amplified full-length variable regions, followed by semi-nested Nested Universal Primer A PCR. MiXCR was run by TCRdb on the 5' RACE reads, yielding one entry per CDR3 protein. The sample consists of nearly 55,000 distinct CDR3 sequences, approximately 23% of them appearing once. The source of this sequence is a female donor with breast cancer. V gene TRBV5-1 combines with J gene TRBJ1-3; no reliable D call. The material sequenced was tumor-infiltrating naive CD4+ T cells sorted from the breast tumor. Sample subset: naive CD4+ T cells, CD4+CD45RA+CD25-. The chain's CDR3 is CASSLGQLSGNTIYF. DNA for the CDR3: TGCGCCAGCAGCTTGGGACAACTCTCTGGAAACACCATATATTTT.